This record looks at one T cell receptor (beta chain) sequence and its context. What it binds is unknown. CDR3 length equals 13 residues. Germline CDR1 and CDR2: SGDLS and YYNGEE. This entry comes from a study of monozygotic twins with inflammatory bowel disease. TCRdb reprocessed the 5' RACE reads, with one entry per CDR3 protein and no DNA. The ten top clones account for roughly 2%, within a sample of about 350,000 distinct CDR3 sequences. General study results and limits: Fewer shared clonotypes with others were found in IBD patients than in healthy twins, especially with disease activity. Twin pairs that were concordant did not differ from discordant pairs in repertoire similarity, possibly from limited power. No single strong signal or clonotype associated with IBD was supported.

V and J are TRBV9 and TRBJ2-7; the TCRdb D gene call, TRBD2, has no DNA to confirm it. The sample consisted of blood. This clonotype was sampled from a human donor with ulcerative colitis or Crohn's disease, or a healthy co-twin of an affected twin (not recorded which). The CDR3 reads CASSSGRVGEQYF.